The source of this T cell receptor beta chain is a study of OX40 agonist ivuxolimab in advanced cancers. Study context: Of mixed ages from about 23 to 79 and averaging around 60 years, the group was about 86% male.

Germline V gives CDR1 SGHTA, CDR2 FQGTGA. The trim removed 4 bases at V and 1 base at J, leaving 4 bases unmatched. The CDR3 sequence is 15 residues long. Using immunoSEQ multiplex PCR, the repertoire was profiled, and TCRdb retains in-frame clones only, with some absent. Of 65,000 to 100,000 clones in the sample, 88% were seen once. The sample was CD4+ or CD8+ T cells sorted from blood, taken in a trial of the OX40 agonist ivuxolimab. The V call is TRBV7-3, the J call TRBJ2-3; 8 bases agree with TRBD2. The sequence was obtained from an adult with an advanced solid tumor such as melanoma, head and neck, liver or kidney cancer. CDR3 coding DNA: TGTGCCAGCAGCTCGGCGACTAGCGGCACAGATACGCAGTATTTT. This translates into CASSSATSGTDTQYF.